This T cell receptor (beta chain) is from a study of T cells in Graves' hyperthyroidism and ophthalmopathy (dated by TCRdb to the late 2010s). Regarding the complete study: Peripheral blood samples were taken at initial diagnosis, before any treatment was given. Prospective prediction of ophthalmopathy was tested in an independent validation cohort of fewer than 20 hyperthyroidism patients and some 17 patients who later progressed to ophthalmopathy. The paper reports TCR Vbeta CDR3 sequencing of approximately 130 peripheral blood samples: approximately 43 ophthalmopathy, about 75 hyperthyroidism and approximately 17 progressor patients. Once sampling was done, hyperthyroidism patients were given methimazole at a starting dose of 30 mg daily, whereas ophthalmopathy patients were given high-dose intravenous methylprednisolone. The 95 to 100 discovery patients were divided at random into training and test sets in a 7:3 ratio. A discovery cohort of roughly 100 patients, 43 with Graves' ophthalmopathy and 57 with stable Graves' hyperthyroidism, was used to find distinguishing TCR V-J signatures. Thyroid tissue and blood T-cell repertoires from about 6 Graves' hyperthyroidism patients were also compared in the study. Overall study results and their limits: Ophthalmopathy was separated from stable hyperthyroidism by a 13 V-J signature model, with approximately 90% sensitivity and approximately 81% specificity obtained in cross-validation and 80%/75% obtained in testing. No statistical method was used to set the sample size in advance, and investigators knew the group allocation. In validation, the model predicted progression to ophthalmopathy with around 71% sensitivity and about 72% specificity, a median of approximately 6.5 months before onset. Blood samples also contained most of the expanded thyroid clonotypes (frequency above 0.001), which suggests that blood repertoires may reflect thyroid immune responses.

The table lists this clonotype with a few counts. Its specific antigen is unknown. There are no base qualities to consult, and no much larger clone falls within one base. Moderately to severely active disease, a Clinical Activity Score of at least 3, a NOSPECS grade of at least 4, and a duration under 3 months were present in ophthalmopathy patients. Patients with uncontrolled infections, other autoimmune diseases, pregnancy or lactation were excluded. Diagnoses were based on clinical symptoms, serum thyroxine and TRAb, thyroid ultrasound and orbital computed tomography. Ficoll-Paque density gradient centrifugation was used to isolate PBMCs from around 10 ml of fresh peripheral blood. Total RNA was extracted with Trizol reagent, and quality was checked on an Agilent 2100 Bioanalyzer. The TCR beta CDR3 regions were amplified from the RNA transcripts. The first round of RT-PCR for the TCR CDR3 was performed with the HTBI primer set and the Qiagen OneStep RT-PCR kit. The libraries were constructed in a second round of multiplex PCR and then size-selected and purified. Paired-end sequencing of the libraries was performed with 100 bp reads on an Illumina HiSeq2000. The paper's data handling went like this. Raw data were processed with SOAPnuke, discarding reads with adapters, uncalled bases, mean Phred below 15, or no exact constant-primer or identifier match. High-quality paired reads were merged with COPE v1.2.5, and unique nucleotide sequences were defined as clonotypes. MiTCR v1.1 was used to align clonotypes to the IMGT TRBV, TRBD and TRBJ reference segments. Analysis was restricted to V-J combinations with a frequency above 0.0001, which covered 98% to 99.2% of repertoires. The TCS score was defined as the ratio of F50 (clonal expansion) to E x V (chaos), calculated using BLOSUM62-based TCRdist between CDR3 peptides within each V-J. Welch's t-statistics and random forest reduced roughly 530 V-J features to around 14, which were used in a naive Bayes classifier (R e1071). In-frame beta chains were kept once TCRdb had trimmed the public reads at Q25 with fastp and called clones with MiXCR. Rows with a matching CDR3 protein are joined into one entry that keeps the most common DNA and genes. The V and J calls come from TCRdb's annotation, not from the publication. Across this sample there are some 530,000 distinct CDR3 sequences, with about 20% seen only once. Approximately 49% of the sample rests with the top ten.

The CDR3 holds 12 amino acids from the cysteine to the phenylalanine. Only the CDR3 region is kept as DNA, spanning 36 bases read in frame from base 1. CDR1 and CDR2, looked up from the germline V gene (reference sequence), are GTSNPN and SVGIG. V and J lose 5 bases and 6 bases, and a span of 11 bases separates them. This clonotype was obtained from a woman aged 70-85 years with Graves' ophthalmopathy. Sequenced: blood. The V and J genes are TRBV30 and TRBJ2-4; a confident D gene designation cannot be given. The CDR3 region reads CAWSQQRNIQYF. The sequenced DNA is TGTGCCTGGTCACAACAGAGAAACATTCAGTACTTC.